This TCR beta chain was sequenced during a study of graft-versus-host responses after intestinal transplantation. General study findings and limits: Detection of GvH clones occurred in recipient marrow, and some had their first appearance in ileum or blood. Allograft clonal ratios (graft-versus-host to host-versus-graft) were high in patients who had graft-donor T cell macrochimerism. Levels of circulating GvH clones at their peak were associated with early post-transplant HvG declines.

With respect to this clone: Its matching antigen is unknown.

The data were produced by immunoSEQ multiplex PCR, yet TCRdb's version contains in-frame clones alone and is incomplete. The table shows approximately 81,000 clones, with around 87% occurring only once. This CDR3 region has 14 residues. The V gene lost 9 bases and the J gene lost 8 bases, with 18 bases spanning the gap. CDR1 and CDR2 from the germline V gene are SGHRS and YFSETQ. V is TRBV5-1 and J is TRBJ1-6; possibly TRBD1 for D (6 bases). The starting material was unstimulated CD8+ T cells sorted from spleen or lymph node cells, obtained before transplant. The receptor comes from a human donor who was the organ donor for an intestinal transplant. CDR3 region: CATTPGTLDSPLHF. CDR3 DNA: TGCGCCACGACCCCCGGGACACTGGATTCACCCCTCCACTTT.